The 20 T cell receptor beta chains listed next were all sequenced from one sample in a study of OX40 agonist ivuxolimab in advanced cancers. This table comes from immunoSEQ multiplex PCR, and its TCRdb copy is limited to in-frame clones, with some not included. The table lists tens of thousands of clones, 80% to 95% of them singletons. The sequencing used CD4+ or CD8+ T cells sorted from blood, collected in a trial of the OX40 agonist ivuxolimab. The receptors here all came from an adult with an advanced solid tumor such as melanoma, head and neck, liver or kidney cancer.

This clone was counted a few times. This chain joins TRBV10-1 and TRBJ1-5, with a tentative D call TRBD1 (6 bases). This CDR3 is 13 amino acids long. V lost 5 bases and J lost 3, with 8 bases in between. CDR1 is WNHNN and CDR2 is SYGVQD in the germline V gene (reference sequence). The CDR3 loop is CASSQGTNQPQHF. As DNA, the CDR3 is TGCGCCAGCAGTCAGGGGACCAATCAGCCCCAGCATTTT.

This clone appeared a single time. The genes are TRBV4-1 and TRBJ1-4, with a tentative D call TRBD1 (5 bases). The germline gives CDR1 MGHRA, CDR2 YSYEKL. The ends were cut back, 5 bases at V and 0 bases at J, with 13 bases in the middle. The CDR3 loop spans 16 amino acids. DNA of the CDR3: TGCGCCAGCAGCTTAGACAGAGTTGCAACTAATGAAAAACTGTTTTTT. Translated: CASSLDRVATNEKLFF.

The J gene is TRBJ2-5, the V gene TRBV10-3; 9 positions match TRBD1. J was trimmed by 5 bases and V by 6 bases; bases with no gene match: 7. CDR3 length equals 14 residues. Germline assignment: CDR1 ENHRY and CDR2 SYGVKD. CDR3 in amino acids: CAISEGQGQETQYF. For the CDR3, the DNA is TGTGCCATCAGCGAAGGACAGGGGCAGGAGACCCAGTACTTC.

The chain is built from TRBV30 and TRBJ2-7; maybe TRBD2 (6 bases). The CDR3 covers 13 residues. CDR1 is GTSNPN, CDR2 SVGIG, per germline (reference sequence). Trimming pared 5 bases from V and 3 bases from J, leaving 14 bases between. CDR3 sequence (DNA): TGTGCCTGGGGGACTGGGAGTTTCTACGAGCAGTACTTC. Translation gives CAWGTGSFYEQYF. Together with reference TRBV30 and TRBJ2-7, the CDR3 gives the full variable domain: SQTIHQWPATLVQPVGSPLSLECTVEGTSNPNLYWYRQAAGRGLQLLFYSVGIGQISSEVPQNLSASRPQDRQFILSSKKLLLSDSGFYLCAWGTGSFYEQYFGPGTRLTVT.

V is TRBV30 and J is TRBJ2-3; D perhaps matches TRBD1 (5 bases). The V gene lost 2 bases and the J gene lost 4 bases, with 13 bases spanning the gap. CDR1 is GTSNPN and CDR2 is SVGIG in the germline V gene (reference sequence). This CDR3 spans 14 amino acids. The CDR3 spells CAWSHRGRADTQYF. CDR3 sequence (DNA): TGTGCCTGGAGTCATAGGGGCCGGGCAGATACGCAGTATTTT.

The V gene is TRBV9, the J gene TRBJ2-1; possibly TRBD1 for D (6 bases). V gave up 2 bases and J gave up 9 bases, with 9 bases separating them. CDR1 SGDLS and CDR2 YYNGEE come from the germline V gene. The CDR3 length is 12 residues. The DNA for the CDR3 is TGTGCCAGCAGCGTCTCAGGGGTTGAGCAGTTCTTC. This gives the protein CASSVSGVEQFF. Drawing the rest from reference TRBV9 and TRBJ2-1, the complete variable domain is DSGVTQTPKHLITATGQRVTLRCSPRSGDLSVYWYQQSLDQGLQFLIQYYNGEERAKGNILERFSAQQFPDLHSELNLSSLELGDSALYFCASSVSGVEQFFGPGTRLTVL.

The chain has TRBV7-2 and TRBJ2-3; no clear D gene. From germline, CDR1 is SGHTA and CDR2 FQGNSA. The length of the CDR3 is 11 residues. Trimming cost V 10 bases and J 6 bases, with 11 bases left between them. CDR3 region: CATAAGDTQYF. CDR3 bases: TGTGCCACCGCAGCCGGCGATACGCAGTATTTT.

This clone was observed a single time. The CDR3 DNA reads TGTGCCAGCAGCACACAAGGAGTGGGGAACAATGAGCAGTTCTTC. This codes for CASSTQGVGNNEQFF. The chain joins TRBV7-9 to TRBJ2-1; D not resolved. The CDR3 is made up of 15 amino acids. Trimming took 5 bases from V and 5 from J, leaving 16 bases between them. CDR1 SEHNR and CDR2 FQNEAQ come from the germline V gene (reference sequence).

The rearrangement uses TRBV11-2 and TRBJ2-1, with D possibly matching TRBD2 (5 bases). V was trimmed by 7 bases and J by 7 bases, leaving 11 bases between them. This CDR3 contains 12 residues. Germline lookup yields CDR1 SGHAT and CDR2 FQNNGV. For the CDR3, the DNA is TGTGCCAGCACCCCGTCGGGAAATGAGCAGTTCTTC. This translates into CASTPSGNEQFF.

This chain links TRBV4-1 with TRBJ1-5; 7 nucleotides agree with TRBD1. V shed 7 bases, J shed 4 bases, and the junction held 7 bases outside the gene matches. Germline V CDR1 and CDR2: MGHRA, YSYEKL. This CDR3 region has 14 residues. CDR3: CASTAQGGNQPQHF. The CDR3 DNA reads TGCGCCAGCACCGCCCAGGGGGGTAATCAGCCCCAGCATTTT.

The chain combines TRBV29-1 with TRBJ1-2; a possible D gene is TRBD1 (6 bases). The length of the CDR3 is 11 residues. CDR1 is SQVTM, CDR2 ANQGSEA, per germline. V lost 4 bases, J lost 6 bases, and 9 bases lay in between. The CDR3 bases are TGCAGCGTTGTACAGGGCCATGGCTACACCTTC. Its translation is CSVVQGHGYTF.

The chain uses TRBV19 and TRBJ2-7, with 7 bases lining up with TRBD2. Germline CDR1 reads LNHDA; CDR2 reads SQIVND (reference sequence). After removal of 1 base from V and 7 bases from J, the junction contained 10 bases not matched to a gene. CDR3 length: 15 residues. The DNA for the CDR3 is TGTGCCAGTAGTATAGGAACTAGCGCCCTTCGAGAGCAGTACTTC. Translation: CASSIGTSALREQYF.

The chain is built from TRBV30 and TRBJ2-5, with D unresolved. The CDR3 is 10 amino acids. Germline CDR1 and CDR2: GTSNPN and SVGIG (reference sequence). V was pared by 5 bases and J by 1 base, with 2 bases between. CDR3 in DNA: TGTGCCTGGGGCCAAGAGACCCAGTACTTC. This codes for CAWGQETQYF.

The chain links TRBV18 to TRBJ2-5; D ambiguous. The CDR3 sequence is 13 residues long. Trimming cost V 2 bases and J 2 bases, with 6 bases left between them. In germline, CDR1 is KGHSH, CDR2 LQKENI. Here the CDR3 reads CASSPVGQETQYF. CDR3 DNA: TGTGCCAGCTCACCAGTGGGGCAAGAGACCCAGTACTTC.

The rearrangement links TRBV23-1 to TRBJ2-1; TRBD2 matches 7 bases. Being an ORF, TRBV23-1 has a function that is uncertain. V lost 8 bases, J lost 8 bases, and 21 bases stayed unmatched. This CDR3 contains 17 residues. Written as DNA, the CDR3 is TGCGCCAGCCACCGTTCTGGCAGGAGCGGGGTGGCGGATGAGCAGTTCTTC. As protein: CASHRSGRSGVADEQFF.

V gene TRBV7-9 combines with J gene TRBJ2-1, with no clear D. CDR1 and CDR2 from the germline V gene are SEHNR and FQNEAQ (reference sequence). The CDR3 is 13 amino acids. V was trimmed by 3 bases and J by 5 bases, leaving 8 bases between them. CDR3 bases: TGTGCCAGCAGCTTCGCTTTGAACAATGAGCAGTTCTTC. Translating gives CASSFALNNEQFF.

V usage is TRBV5-1 and J usage is TRBJ2-2; 13 bases match TRBD2. The junction had 5 bases not matched to a gene; V was cut back by 3 bases and J by 3 bases. Germline CDR1 is SGHRS and CDR2 is YFSETQ. The CDR3 is 17 amino acids. The CDR3 DNA reads TGCGCCAGCAGCTGGGGACTAGCGGGGACCTACACCGGGGAGCTGTTTTTT. Amino acid sequence: CASSWGLAGTYTGELFF.

The gene calls are TRBV7-9 and TRBJ2-3; possible D gene TRBD2, 7 bases. Looked up from germline, CDR1 is SEHNR and CDR2 is FQNEAQ (reference sequence). The CDR3 is 14 amino acids. The V gene lost 7 bases and the J gene lost 5 bases, with 16 bases spanning the gap. Here the CDR3 DNA reads TGTGCCAGCAACGAGCGGGGAGGGGGAGATACGCAGTATTTT. Translating it yields CASNERGGGDTQYF.

The chain has TRBV27 and TRBJ2-6; no reliable D call. The V and J ends lost 5 bases and 0 bases respectively, with 11 bases between them. Germline V gene lookup returns CDR1 MNHEY and CDR2 SMNVEV (reference sequence). This CDR3 is built from 16 residues. CDR3 sequence reads: CASSVQLRSGANVLTF. CDR3 bases: TGTGCCAGCAGTGTGCAGTTACGCTCTGGGGCCAACGTCCTGACTTTC.

The chain carries TRBV10-3 and TRBJ1-4, with D possibly being TRBD1 (6 bases). Germline lookup yields CDR1 ENHRY and CDR2 SYGVKD. Trimming cost V 6 bases and J 3 bases, with 14 bases left between them. The CDR3 is 15 residues long. CDR3 in DNA: TGTGCCATCAGAAGCTCACAGGGTCCTAATGAAAAACTGTTTTTT. Translation: CAIRSSQGPNEKLFF.